These 2 T cell receptor beta chains were all obtained from the same sample, sequenced in a study of blood T cell repertoires in COVID-19. Clones were sequenced by immunoSEQ multiplex PCR, and TCRdb holds only the in-frame ones, with some missing. The data hold 300,000 or so clones, with around nine tenths observed a single time. Sequencing input: PBMCs or T cells enriched from blood (not recorded which). All receptors derive from a woman aged 30 to 39 who had recovered from COVID-19.

This clone was seen once. This chain joins TRBV28 and TRBJ2-1, with 8 bases lining up with TRBD1. V lost 5 bases and J lost 0; bases outside the gene matches: 3. The CDR3 consists of 15 residues. CDR1 is MDHEN and CDR2 is SYDVKM in the germline V gene. The CDR3 DNA is TGTGCCAGCAGTATTGGACAGGGCTCCTACAATGAGCAGTTCTTC. Translated, it gives CASSIGQGSYNEQFF.

V is TRBV2 and J is TRBJ1-6, with 7 bases aligning to TRBD1. Germline V gene sequence: CDR1 SNHLY, CDR2 FYNNEI. V shed 0 bases and J 0 bases; nucleotides not matched to a gene: 5. CDR3 size: 18 residues. The chain's CDR3 is CASSEAGQISSYNSPLHF. DNA for the CDR3: TGTGCCAGCAGTGAAGCGGGACAGATTAGCTCCTATAATTCACCCCTCCACTTT. Complete variable domain (other parts from reference TRBV2 and TRBJ1-6): EPEVTQTPSHQVTQMGQEVILRCVPISNHLYFYWYRQILGQKVEFLVSFYNNEISEKSEIFDDQFSVERPDGSNFTLKIRSTKLEDSAMYFCASSEAGQISSYNSPLHFGNGTRLTVT.